The 30 T cell receptor beta chains given below trace back to one sample, sequenced in a study of metastatic and nonmetastatic thyroid tumors. All patients were treatment-naive before thyroid surgery. TCRdb reanalyzed the PCR reads with MiXCR. The sample shows 30,000 to 45,000 clones, under 40% of them seen only once. Sequenced input: tumor tissue. The source is a female donor with papillary thyroid cancer or a benign thyroid nodule (not recorded which). Some clones in this sample may be carry-over from other donors' samples.

The J gene is TRBJ1-6, the V gene TRBV20-1; tentatively, D is TRBD1 (5 bases). This CDR3 spans 15 amino acids. Germline-derived CDR1 and CDR2 are DFQATT and SNEGSKA (reference sequence). V was pared by 0 bases and J by 6 bases, with 12 bases between. CDR3 in DNA: TGCAGTGCTAGAGATGGAGCAGGGAGTAATTCACCCCTCCACTTT. Translation gives CSARDGAGSNSPLHF.

With respect to this clone: A read error is likely, as this CDR3 ends without the conserved phenylalanine or tryptophan. This chain joins TRBV28 and TRBJ2-1, with D unclear. Per germline, CDR1 MDHEN and CDR2 SYDVKM. This CDR3 has 12 residues. V was cut by 7 bases and J by 5 bases, with 9 bases left in between. The CDR3 sequence: CASTEWNNEQFI. The CDR3 coding sequence is TGTGCCAGCACCGAATGGAACAATGAGCAGTTCATC.

V gene TRBV6-1 combines with J gene TRBJ1-1; tentative D call: TRBD1 (5 bases). Germline-derived CDR1 and CDR2 are MNHNS and SASEGT. This CDR3 comprises 13 residues. V lost 6 bases and J lost 4, with 12 bases in between. The CDR3 coding sequence is TGTGCCAGCAGCGGGGGGGGTGGCACTGAAGCTTTCTTT. The encoded protein is CASSGGGGTEAFF.

The J gene is TRBJ2-1, the V gene TRBV5-6; 10 nucleotides align to TRBD2. CDR1 is SGHDT, CDR2 YYEEEE, per germline. V was clipped by 0 bases and J by 3 bases; unmatched bases: 3. This CDR3 has 16 amino acids. This chain's CDR3 is CASSLDLAGVYNEQFF. The CDR3 nucleotides are TGTGCCAGCAGCTTGGACCTAGCGGGAGTCTACAATGAGCAGTTCTTC. Full variable domain (remainder filled in from reference TRBV5-6 and TRBJ2-1): DAGVTQSPTHLIKTRGQQVTLRCSPKSGHDTVSWYQQALGQGPQFIFQYYEEEERQRGNFPDRFSGHQFPNYSSELNVNALLLGDSALYLCASSLDLAGVYNEQFFGPGTRLTVL.

This clone was seen a few times. CDR3 sequence reads: CASSFSGDRDNGYTF. The CDR3, as DNA: TGTGCCAGCAGTTTCAGTGGAGACAGGGACAATGGCTACACCTTC. This chain uses TRBV27 with TRBJ1-2; 7 nucleotides align to TRBD1. J lost 6 bases, V lost 3 bases, and 10 bases had no gene match. CDR3 size: 15 residues. Germline V CDR1 and CDR2: MNHEY, SMNVEV (reference sequence).

This clone appeared a few times. This chain links TRBV20-1 with TRBJ1-6; no reliable D call. Germline V CDR1 and CDR2: DFQATT, SNEGSKA (reference sequence). V lost 3 bases and J lost 1, with 7 bases in between. CDR3 length equals 14 residues. The CDR3 loop reads CSASPGSYNSPLHF. In nucleotides, the CDR3 is TGCAGTGCTAGTCCGGGGTCCTATAATTCACCCCTCCACTTT.

J is TRBJ2-2 and V is TRBV11-3; 9 bases are a match to TRBD1. The ends lost 3 bases at V and 5 bases at J; junction bases unmatched: 1. Germline V CDR1 and CDR2: SGHNT, YENEEA. The CDR3 sequence is 14 residues long. The CDR3 coding sequence is TGTGCCAGCAGCTTCGACAGGGGGACCGGGGAGCTGTTTTTT. Its translation: CASSFDRGTGELFF.

This clone has a handful of counts. The V call is TRBV6-1, the J call TRBJ1-5; D gene uncertain. V gave up 6 bases and J gave up 8 bases, with 11 bases separating them. The CDR3 runs 12 residues. Looked up from germline, CDR1 is MNHNS and CDR2 is SASEGT. CDR3 sequence reads: CASSPGPEPQHF. For the CDR3, the DNA is TGTGCCAGCAGCCCCGGGCCAGAGCCCCAGCATTTT.

Many counts were recorded for this clone. The J gene is TRBJ1-6, the V gene TRBV6-2 or TRBV6-3; perhaps TRBD1 as D (5 bases). V dropped 7 bases and J dropped 10 bases, with 8 bases sitting between them. Germline CDR1 is MNHEY and CDR2 is SVGEGT. The CDR3 is 11 amino acids. CDR3 in DNA: TGTGCCAGCACCGAGGGGTCACCCCTCCACTTT. Protein: CASTEGSPLHF.

V and J are TRBV7-3 and TRBJ1-2; D gene ambiguous. The germline CDR1 and CDR2 sequences are SGHTA and FQGTGA. V was shortened by 5 bases and J by 0 bases, with 13 bases between the two germline ends. CDR3 size: 15 residues. This CDR3 reads CASSPSRDTNYGYTF. The CDR3 DNA sequence: TGTGCCAGCAGCCCCAGTCGGGATACTAACTATGGCTACACCTTC.

This clone was counted between two and nine times. The V gene is TRBV6-1, the J gene TRBJ2-1; 7 bases fit TRBD2. CDR1 and CDR2 from the germline V gene are MNHNS and SASEGT. V lost 5 bases to trimming and J lost 4 bases; unmatched junction nucleotides: 8. The CDR3 length is 15 residues. In DNA form, the CDR3 reads TGTGCCAGCAGTAAAGGACTAGGGTTGTACAATGAGCAGTTCTTC. Translating gives CASSKGLGLYNEQFF.

This sequence joins TRBV3-1 and TRBJ2-2; 8 positions agree with TRBD2. The V gene end was trimmed by 4 bases and the J gene end by 4 bases; junction bases not matched to a gene: 8. The CDR3 has 16 amino acids. The V gene's germline CDR1 is LGHDT and CDR2 YNNKEL (reference sequence). CDR3 amino acids: CASSPLTSGGTGELFF. CDR3 in DNA: TGTGCCAGCAGCCCCTTAACTAGCGGAGGCACCGGGGAGCTGTTTTTT.

This chain links TRBV5-1 with TRBJ1-1; D uncertain. From germline, CDR1 is SGHRS and CDR2 YFSETQ. With 1 base removed from V and 4 bases from J, the gap between germline ends came to 14 bases. The CDR3 is made up of 15 amino acids. The CDR3 protein is CASSLKFGKSTEAFF. The CDR3 coding sequence is TGCGCCAGCAGCTTGAAATTTGGGAAGAGCACTGAAGCTTTCTTT.

This clone has more than one count but fewer than ten. The chain carries TRBV10-1 and TRBJ2-7; the D gene could be TRBD1 or TRBD2 (5 bases each). V lost 4 bases to trimming and J lost 2 bases, with 9 bases between them. This CDR3 region has 13 residues. CDR1 and CDR2 from the germline V gene are WNHNN and SYGVQD (reference sequence). The CDR3 region is CASSAGTPYEQYF. For the CDR3, the DNA is TGCGCCAGCAGTGCCGGGACGCCCTACGAGCAGTACTTC.

This clone was detected once. The gene calls are TRBV20-1 and TRBJ2-3; 9 bases line up with TRBD2. The CDR3 is 16 amino acids. Germline V gives CDR1 DFQATT, CDR2 SNEGSKA (reference sequence). The ends lost 6 bases at V and 1 base at J; junction bases unmatched: 11. As DNA, the CDR3 is TGCAGTGCCCCCAACAGTGTAGCGGGAGGCACAGATACGCAGTATTTT. Its translation: CSAPNSVAGGTDTQYF.

This rearrangement joins TRBV11-1 to TRBJ1-2; D is unresolved. Germline V gene data show CDR1 as SGHAT and CDR2 as FQDESV (reference sequence). The CDR3 length is 14 residues. The V end lost 7 bases, the J end lost 4 bases, and 16 bases lay between the germline ends. This chain's CDR3 is CASTPARGSYGYTF. CDR3 sequence (DNA): TGTGCCAGCACTCCCGCCCGGGGAAGCTATGGCTACACCTTC. Full variable domain (missing parts from reference TRBV11-1 and TRBJ1-2): EAEVAQSPRYKITEKSQAVAFWCDPISGHATLYWYRQILGQGPELLVQFQDESVVDDSQLPKDRFSAERLKGVDSTLKIQPAELGDSAMYLCASTPARGSYGYTFGSGTRLTVV.

This clone has only one observation. The genes are TRBV4-1 and TRBJ2-5; 7 bases fit TRBD1. The CDR3 is 14 amino acids. Germline V CDR1 and CDR2: MGHRA, YSYEKL. Germline trimming cut 3 bases from V and 0 bases from J; bases unmatched to any gene: 1. As DNA, the CDR3 is TGCGCCAGCAGCCAGGGACAGAACCAAGAGACCCAGTACTTC. Its translation: CASSQGQNQETQYF.

This clone has more than one count but fewer than ten. The chain carries TRBV6-1 and TRBJ1-2; D is possibly TRBD1 (6 bases). This CDR3 comprises 12 residues. Germline assignment: CDR1 MNHNS and CDR2 SASEGT. Deletions cut 10 bases from V and 6 bases from J, with 15 bases between. This CDR3 is CAIYGGADGYTF. The DNA of the CDR3 is TGTGCCATATATGGGGGGGCGGATGGCTACACCTTC.

This chain links TRBV7-3 with TRBJ2-5; no reliable D call. The V end was cut by 1 base, the J end by 3 bases, with 6 bases between. This CDR3 region has 13 residues. Germline CDR1 SGHTA, CDR2 FQGTGA. The CDR3 here is CASSLREKETQYF. CDR3 in DNA: TGTGCCAGCAGCTTAAGAGAGAAAGAGACCCAGTACTTC.

The rearrangement joins TRBV11-2 to TRBJ2-1, with 7 bases identical to TRBD2. The CDR3 loop spans 15 amino acids. The J segment lost 7 bases and the V segment lost 9 bases, leaving 15 bases of the junction unmatched. CDR1 is SGHAT, CDR2 FQNNGV, per germline. CDR3 amino acids: CASSPGRDPLNEQFF. The CDR3 region has the DNA TGTGCCAGTTCTCCTGGGAGGGACCCCTTGAATGAGCAGTTCTTC. The complete variable domain, with remaining parts taken from reference TRBV11-2 and TRBJ2-1, reads EAGVAQSPRYKIIEKRQSVAFWCNPISGHATLYWYQQILGQGPKLLIQFQNNGVVDDSQLPKDRFSAERLKGVDSTLKIQPAKLEDSAVYLCASSPGRDPLNEQFFGPGTRLTVL.

By frequency in the sample, this clone is large (0.1 to 1%). The chain uses TRBV6-1 and TRBJ2-5, with 10 positions matching TRBD1. V shed 5 bases and J 2 bases; nucleotides not matched to a gene: 5. Germline V gene sequence: CDR1 MNHNS, CDR2 SASEGT. This CDR3 has 15 residues. The chain's CDR3 is CASSQTGGRQETQYF. DNA for the CDR3: TGTGCCAGCAGTCAGACAGGGGGCCGTCAAGAGACCCAGTACTTC.

Only a few counts were recorded for this clone. This chain links TRBV10-3 with TRBJ2-1; 16 bases are shared with TRBD2. With V trimmed by 6 bases and J by 5 bases, 1 base remained unmatched. The germline CDR1 and CDR2 sequences are ENHRY and SYGVKD. The CDR3 runs 15 residues. CDR3: CAIRGTSGGDNEQFF. The CDR3 nucleotides are TGTGCCATCAGGGGGACTAGCGGGGGGGACAATGAGCAGTTCTTC.

A few counts support this clone. This chain connects TRBV30 to TRBJ2-2; no reliable D call. V was trimmed by 0 bases and J by 0 bases, leaving 11 bases between them. Germline assignment: CDR1 GTSNPN and CDR2 SVGIG (reference sequence). CDR3 size: 16 residues. The CDR3 is CAWSVLNFANTGELFF. DNA of the CDR3: TGTGCCTGGAGTGTACTAAATTTCGCGAACACCGGGGAGCTGTTTTTT.

This clone was picked up a small number of times. This CDR3 is missing its conserved last phenylalanine or tryptophan, likely due to a read error. The rearrangement uses TRBV28 and TRBJ1-6; D gene ambiguous. Trimming took 6 bases from V and 7 from J, leaving 13 bases between them. Germline CDR1 reads MDHEN; CDR2 reads SYDVKM. The CDR3 covers 14 residues. CDR3: CASRLGGRNSPLHV. CDR3 sequence (DNA): TGTGCCAGCAGACTAGGCGGCCGGAATTCACCCCTCCACGTT.

The rearrangement joins TRBV4-1 to TRBJ2-7; D is unresolved. The V end was cut by 5 bases, the J end by 3 bases, with 11 bases between. This CDR3 is built from 13 residues. The germline V gene encodes CDR1 MGHRA and CDR2 YSYEKL. The CDR3 DNA sequence: TGCGCCAGCAGCAATCCAAACGGCTACGAGCAGTACTTC. Protein sequence: CASSNPNGYEQYF.

This chain uses TRBV6-1 with TRBJ2-1; D is possibly TRBD1 (5 bases). The CDR3 is made up of 16 amino acids. Germline-derived CDR1 and CDR2 are MNHNS and SASEGT. V dropped 7 bases and J dropped 0 bases, with 16 bases sitting between them. In DNA form, the CDR3 reads TGTGCCAGCATTCGAGCCTACAGGTACTCCTACAATGAGCAGTTCTTC. As protein: CASIRAYRYSYNEQFF.

The rearrangement uses TRBV5-1 and TRBJ1-2; no definite D call. The germline V gene encodes CDR1 SGHRS and CDR2 YFSETQ. V lost 0 bases and J lost 4, with 16 bases in between. The CDR3 loop spans 16 amino acids. Here the CDR3 DNA reads TGCGCCAGCAGCTTGGAGGTGCTGGCCGAGGGCTATGGCTACACCTTC. As protein: CASSLEVLAEGYGYTF.

This clone is categorized as large. The J gene is TRBJ1-2, the V gene TRBV25-1; D gene ambiguous. The germline gives CDR1 MGHDK, CDR2 SYGVNS. This CDR3 is built from 12 residues. The V and J ends lost 4 bases and 7 bases respectively, with 10 bases between them. The DNA of the CDR3 is TGTGCCAGCAGTGTGAGCGCCGGTGGCTACACCTTC. Protein product: CASSVSAGGYTF.

The J gene is TRBJ1-6, the V gene TRBV5-1; 9 bases map to TRBD1. In germline, CDR1 is SGHRS, CDR2 YFSETQ. The ends lost 4 bases at V and 12 bases at J; junction bases unmatched: 8. The CDR3 has 14 amino acids. The CDR3 reads CASSETGGFQPLHF. CDR3 nucleotide sequence: TGCGCCAGCAGCGAGACAGGGGGATTTCAACCCCTCCACTTT.

The CDR3 loop is CSASDRGEVKYNEQFF. Here the CDR3 DNA reads TGCAGTGCTAGCGATCGCGGGGAGGTAAAGTACAATGAGCAGTTCTTC. The chain uses TRBV20-1 and TRBJ2-1; D perhaps matches TRBD2 (6 bases). CDR3 size: 16 residues. Germline CDR1 and CDR2: DFQATT and SNEGSKA (reference sequence). The V end lost 3 bases, the J end lost 4 bases, and 19 bases lay between the germline ends.